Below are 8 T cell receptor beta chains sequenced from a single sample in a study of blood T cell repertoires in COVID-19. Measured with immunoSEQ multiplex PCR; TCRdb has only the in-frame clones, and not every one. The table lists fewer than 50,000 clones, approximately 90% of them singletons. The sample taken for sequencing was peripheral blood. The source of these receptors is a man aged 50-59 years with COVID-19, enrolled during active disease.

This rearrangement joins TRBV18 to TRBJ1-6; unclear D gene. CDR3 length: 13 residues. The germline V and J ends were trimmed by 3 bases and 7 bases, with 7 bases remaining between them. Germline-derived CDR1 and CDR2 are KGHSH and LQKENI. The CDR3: CASSPAGNSPLHF. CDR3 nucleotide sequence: TGTGCCAGCTCACCGGCGGGGAATTCACCCCTCCACTTT. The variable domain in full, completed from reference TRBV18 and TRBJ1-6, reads NAGVMQNPRHLVRRRGQEARLRCSPMKGHSHVYWYRQLPEEGLKFMVYLQKENIIDESGMPKERFSAEFPKEGPSILRIQQVVRGDSAAYFCASSPAGNSPLHFGNGTRLTVT.

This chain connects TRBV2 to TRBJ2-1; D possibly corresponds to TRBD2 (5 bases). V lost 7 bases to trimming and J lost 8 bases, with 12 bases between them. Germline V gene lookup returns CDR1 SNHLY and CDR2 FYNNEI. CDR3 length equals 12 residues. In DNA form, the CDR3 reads TGTGCCAGCACCCAAGAGGGCGATGAGCAGTTCTTC. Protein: CASTQEGDEQFF.

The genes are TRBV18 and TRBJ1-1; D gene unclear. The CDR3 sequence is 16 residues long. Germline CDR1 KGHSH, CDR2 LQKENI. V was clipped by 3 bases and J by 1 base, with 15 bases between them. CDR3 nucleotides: TGTGCCAGCTCACCGATCCGAGGACGGGGGAACACTGAAGCTTTCTTT. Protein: CASSPIRGRGNTEAFF.

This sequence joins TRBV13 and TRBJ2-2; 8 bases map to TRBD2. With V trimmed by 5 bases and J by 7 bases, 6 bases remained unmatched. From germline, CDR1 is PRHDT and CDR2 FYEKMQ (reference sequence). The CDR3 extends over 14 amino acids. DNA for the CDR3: TGTGCCAGCAGCCCGGGGGGGTCCAGCGGGGAGCTGTTTTTT. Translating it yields CASSPGGSSGELFF.

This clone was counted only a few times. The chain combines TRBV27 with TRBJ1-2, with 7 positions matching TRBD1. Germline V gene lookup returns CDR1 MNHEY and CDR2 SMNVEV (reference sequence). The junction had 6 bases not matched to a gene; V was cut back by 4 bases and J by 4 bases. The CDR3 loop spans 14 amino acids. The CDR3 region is CASSSQGGAYGYTF. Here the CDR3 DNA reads TGTGCCAGCAGTTCCCAGGGGGGCGCCTATGGCTACACCTTC.

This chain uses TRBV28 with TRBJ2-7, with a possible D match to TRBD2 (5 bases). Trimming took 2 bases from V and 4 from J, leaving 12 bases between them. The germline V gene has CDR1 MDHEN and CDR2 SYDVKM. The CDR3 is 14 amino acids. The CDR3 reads CASSLPAGRYEQYF. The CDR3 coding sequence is TGTGCCAGCAGTTTACCCGCGGGTAGATACGAGCAGTACTTC.

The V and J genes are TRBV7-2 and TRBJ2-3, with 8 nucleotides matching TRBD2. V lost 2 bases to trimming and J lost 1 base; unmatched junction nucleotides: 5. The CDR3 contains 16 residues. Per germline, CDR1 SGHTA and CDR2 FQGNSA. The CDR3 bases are TGTGCCAGCAGCTTAAACGGGAGGGTCGGCACAGATACGCAGTATTTT. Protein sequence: CASSLNGRVGTDTQYF.

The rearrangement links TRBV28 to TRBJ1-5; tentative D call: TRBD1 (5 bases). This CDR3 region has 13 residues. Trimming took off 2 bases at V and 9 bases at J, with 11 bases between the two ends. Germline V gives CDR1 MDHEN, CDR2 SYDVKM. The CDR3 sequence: CASSLPSRGPQHF. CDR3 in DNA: TGTGCCAGCAGTTTACCCTCAAGGGGGCCCCAGCATTTT.